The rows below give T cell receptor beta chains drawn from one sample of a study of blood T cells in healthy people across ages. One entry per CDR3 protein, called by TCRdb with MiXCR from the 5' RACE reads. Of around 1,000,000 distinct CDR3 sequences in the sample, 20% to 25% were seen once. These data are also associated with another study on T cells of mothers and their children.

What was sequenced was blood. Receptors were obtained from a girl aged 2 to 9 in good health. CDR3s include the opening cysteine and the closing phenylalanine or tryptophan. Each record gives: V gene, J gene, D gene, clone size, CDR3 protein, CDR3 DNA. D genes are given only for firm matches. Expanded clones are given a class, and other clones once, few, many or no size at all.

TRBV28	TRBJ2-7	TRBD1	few	CASSFSGQSYEQYF	TGTGCCAGCAGTTTTTCGGGACAGTCCTACGAGCAGTACTTC
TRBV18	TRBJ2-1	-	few	CASSTGAAYNEQFF	TGTGCCAGCTCAACCGGGGCCGCCTACAATGAGCAGTTCTTC
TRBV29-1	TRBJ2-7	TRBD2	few	CSALRRGTEDGEQYF	TGCAGCGCCCTGAGGCGGGGGACGGAGGACGGGGAGCAGTACTTC
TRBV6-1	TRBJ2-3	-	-	CASRPDLRRTDTQYF	TGTGCCAGCAGGCCGGATTTGAGAAGAACAGATACGCAGTATTTT
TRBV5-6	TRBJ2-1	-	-	CAGSLIDNEQFF	TGTGCCGGCAGCTTGATCGACAATGAGCAGTTCTTC
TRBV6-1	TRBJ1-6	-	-	CASSSGTEIFQNSPLHF	TGTGCCAGCAGCTCCGGGACGGAAATCTTTCAGAATTCACCCCTCCACTTT
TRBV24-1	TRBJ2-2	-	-	CATSAARGGELFF	TGTGCCACCAGTGCCGCTAGAGGCGGGGAGCTGTTTTTT
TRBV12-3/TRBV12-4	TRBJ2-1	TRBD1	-	CASSLSGQGHNEQFF	TGTGCCAGCAGTCTCTCCGGACAGGGCCACAATGAGCAGTTCTTC
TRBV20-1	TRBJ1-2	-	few	CSADVGSYGYTF	TGCAGTGCTGATGTGGGCAGCTATGGCTACACCTTC
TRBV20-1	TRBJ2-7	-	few	CSARDSGSLYEQYF	TGCAGTGCTAGAGATTCGGGGTCCCTCTACGAGCAGTACTTC
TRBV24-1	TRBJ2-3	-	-	CATEGPMGTDTQYF	TGTGCCACTGAAGGACCTATGGGGACAGATACGCAGTATTTT
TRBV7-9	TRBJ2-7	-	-	CASSTLDSLGYEQYF	TGTGCCAGCAGCACACTCGACAGTCTAGGTTACGAGCAGTACTTC
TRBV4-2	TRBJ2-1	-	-	CASSQRISGPYNEQFF	TGTGCCAGCAGCCAGAGAATTAGCGGCCCCTACAATGAGCAGTTCTTC
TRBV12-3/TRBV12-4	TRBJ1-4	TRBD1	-	CASRSAWDRNTNFVRELFF	TGTGCCAGCAGGTCCGCGTGGGACAGGAACACCAATTTCGTGAGGGAACTGTTTTTT
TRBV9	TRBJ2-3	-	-	CASSGTRKADTQYF	TGTGCCAGCAGCGGAACCCGGAAGGCTGATACGCAGTATTTT
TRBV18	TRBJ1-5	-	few	CASSLKQSYQPQHF	TGTGCCAGCTCACTAAAACAGAGCTATCAGCCCCAGCATTTT
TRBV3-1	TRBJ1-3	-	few	CASSQEEWGPGNTIYF	TGTGCCAGCAGCCAAGAGGAGTGGGGGCCTGGAAACACCATATATTTT
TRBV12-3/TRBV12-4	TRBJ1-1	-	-	CASSLRGALEAFF	TGTGCCAGCAGTTTAAGGGGGGCGTTAGAAGCTTTCTTT
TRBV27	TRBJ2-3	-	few	CASSWSGSTDTQYF	TGTGCCAGCAGTTGGAGCGGGAGCACAGATACGCAGTATTTT
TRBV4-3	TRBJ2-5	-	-	CASSLQLMETKVF	TGCGCCAGCAGCCTTCAGCTCATGGAAACGAAGGTCTTC